The 24 T cell receptor beta chains listed next were all sequenced from one sample in a study of cytomegalovirus exposure and HLA in healthy donors (dated by TCRdb to 2017 to 2019). The library was generated by the immunoSEQ multiplex PCR assay. A mixture of 60 forward primers for TCR Vbeta segments and 13 reverse primers for TCR Jbeta segments was used in the multiplex PCR. The immuneACCESS repertoire file appears here via TCRdb, limited to in-frame rearrangements. These files lack a portion of the clones; in checked studies, under half of the deficit traces to unresolved V genes, and the cause of the others is not known. The sample records more than 150,000 clones, 80% to 90% of which are singletons. The top ten hold 2% to 2.5% of the sample. Sequences were obtained from PBMCs. The source of these receptors is a woman younger than 30 in good health and CMV-seronegative.

This clone was seen a few times. The chain's CDR3 is CASSPAGGSFYEQYF. Here the CDR3 DNA reads TGTGCCAGCAGTCCGGCTGGAGGTTCCTTCTACGAGCAGTACTTC. This chain connects TRBV27 to TRBJ2-5, with TRBD2 as a possible D gene (5 bases). The J call is in doubt because the DNA end fits TRBJ2-7 better. CDR1 MNHEY and CDR2 SMNVEV come from the germline V gene (reference sequence). The CDR3 contains 15 residues.

This CDR3 is CASSLAGGAETQYF. CDR3 DNA sequence: TGTGCCAGCAGCTTAGCGGGTGGGGCGGAGACCCAGTACTTC. This rearrangement joins TRBV7-9 to TRBJ2-5, with a tentative D call TRBD1 (5 bases). V was clipped by 0 bases and J by 5 bases, with 10 bases between them. Germline V gives CDR1 SEHNR, CDR2 FQNEAQ (reference sequence). The length of the CDR3 is 14 residues.

The CDR3 protein is CASSAGTSGQETQYF. The DNA of the CDR3 is TGTGCCAGCAGCGCTGGGACTAGCGGACAAGAGACCCAGTACTTC. V usage is TRBV7-3 and J usage is TRBJ2-5, with TRBD2 identical over 11 bases. V shed 5 bases and J 2 bases; nucleotides not matched to a gene: 4. The CDR3 is 15 residues long. Germline lookup yields CDR1 SGHTA and CDR2 FQGTGA. The full variable domain, its missing parts supplied by reference TRBV7-3 and TRBJ2-5, is GAGVSQTPSNKVTEKGKYVELRCDPISGHTALYWYRQSLGQGPEFLIYFQGTGAADDSGLPNDRFFAVRPEGSVSTLKIQRTERGDSAVYLCASSAGTSGQETQYFGPGTRLLVL.

The chain uses TRBV11-2 and TRBJ2-5; D possibly corresponds to TRBD2 (5 bases). Germline CDR1 is SGHAT and CDR2 is FQNNGV. Trimming removed 3 bases from V and 2 bases from J, with 7 bases in between. This CDR3 is 13 amino acids long. The CDR3 DNA is TGTGCCAGCAGCTTCTCGGGGCAAGAGACCCAGTACTTC. This codes for CASSFSGQETQYF.

The chain uses TRBV6-5 and TRBJ2-2; D is unclear. V dropped 2 bases and J dropped 4 bases, with 2 bases sitting between them. The CDR3 covers 12 residues. The V gene's germline CDR1 is MNHEY and CDR2 SVGAGI. The CDR3 bases are TGTGCCAGCAGTTACCGCACCGGGGAGCTGTTTTTT. This encodes CASSYRTGELFF.

The rearrangement links TRBV2 to TRBJ2-1, with D perhaps TRBD1 (6 bases). Per germline, CDR1 SNHLY and CDR2 FYNNEI. Between the trimmed V and J ends, which lost 8 bases and 1 base, there was a span of 15 bases. The CDR3 has 15 residues. The CDR3 sequence: CASDRTGPSYNEQFF. DNA of the CDR3: TGTGCCAGCGACCGAACAGGGCCTTCCTACAATGAGCAGTTCTTC.

V and J are TRBV11-2 and TRBJ2-5; D call uncertain. Trimming took 3 bases from V and 7 from J, leaving 9 bases between them. Per germline, CDR1 SGHAT and CDR2 FQNNGV. The CDR3 spans 12 residues. CDR3 nucleotides: TGTGCCAGCAGCTTGCCGGGTGGGACCCAGTACTTC. As protein: CASSLPGGTQYF.

The CDR3 region is CASSQNTGELFF. For the CDR3, the DNA is TGTGCCAGCAGTCAGAACACCGGGGAGCTGTTTTTT. The chain has TRBV27 and TRBJ2-2; D not certain. With 5 bases removed from V and 1 base from J, the gap between germline ends came to 2 bases. This CDR3 is built from 12 residues. CDR1 and CDR2 from the germline V gene are MNHEY and SMNVEV (reference sequence).

CDR3 sequence (DNA): TGTGCCAGCAGCTTCGAGGGAGGGGTTAGGGACACTGAAGCTTTCTTT. Protein sequence: CASSFEGGVRDTEAFF. V is TRBV7-8 and J is TRBJ1-1; D perhaps matches TRBD1 (5 bases). Trimming took off 3 bases at V and 3 bases at J, with 17 bases between the two ends. Germline V gene lookup returns CDR1 SGHVS and CDR2 FQNEAQ. The CDR3 extends over 16 amino acids. The full variable domain, with the rest looked up from reference TRBV7-8 and TRBJ1-1, is GAGVSQSPRYKVAKRGQDVALRCDPISGHVSLFWYQQALGQGPEFLTYFQNEAQLDKSGLPSDRFFAERPEGSVSTLKIQRTQQEDSAVYLCASSFEGGVRDTEAFFGQGTRLTVV.

The chain recombines TRBV30 with TRBJ1-2; TRBD1 might be the D (5 bases). The CDR3 extends over 14 amino acids. Trimming left V 0 bases short and J 4 bases short, with 12 bases between. The germline V gene has CDR1 GTSNPN and CDR2 SVGIG (reference sequence). This CDR3 is CAWSVFSGGYGYTF. The CDR3, as DNA: TGTGCCTGGAGTGTATTCTCGGGGGGCTATGGCTACACCTTC.

V and J are TRBV6-5 and TRBJ2-1; 8 nucleotides line up with TRBD2. CDR1 MNHEY and CDR2 SVGAGI come from the germline V gene. The CDR3 is 13 residues long. After removal of 5 bases from V and 9 bases from J, the junction contained 6 bases not matched to a gene. The CDR3 is CASSRSGGSEQFF. In nucleotides, the CDR3 is TGTGCCAGCAGTAGATCGGGGGGGAGTGAGCAGTTCTTC.

This chain links TRBV5-1 with TRBJ2-7, with TRBD1 identical over 9 bases. Unmatched junction bases numbered 7, after V lost 4 bases and J lost 5 bases. Germline CDR1 reads SGHRS; CDR2 reads YFSETQ. This CDR3 comprises 14 residues. CDR3 nucleotide sequence: TGCGCCAGCAGCCCCCGGGGACAGGGCAACGAGCAGTACTTC. It translates to CASSPRGQGNEQYF.

A word on this clone: This same CDR3 is encoded by further DNA sequences in the sample. The CDR3, as DNA: TGTGCCAGCAGCCAAGATCTGGCGGGGTACACAGATACGCAGTATTTT. Translation: CASSQDLAGYTDTQYF. J is TRBJ2-3 and V is TRBV4-2; weak D call: TRBD2 (6 bases). V dropped 0 bases and J dropped 2 bases, with 12 bases sitting between them. CDR1 is LGHNA and CDR2 is YNFKEQ in the germline V gene. This CDR3 region has 16 residues.

The genes are TRBV29-1 and TRBJ2-1; 7 nucleotides agree with TRBD2. Germline CDR1 is SQVTM and CDR2 is ANQGSEA. The length of the CDR3 is 16 residues. Trimming cost V 1 base and J 1 base; bases outside gene matches: 7. CDR3 loop: CSVEAALAPSYNEQFF. The CDR3, as DNA: TGCAGCGTTGAAGCTGCACTAGCGCCTTCCTACAATGAGCAGTTCTTC.

The chain employs TRBV6-1 and TRBJ1-1; no reliable D call. Trimming took off 6 bases at V and 2 bases at J, with 13 bases between the two ends. Germline loops: CDR1 MNHNS, CDR2 SASEGT. The CDR3 runs 14 residues. The CDR3 spells CASSPVGRNTEAFF. The CDR3 nucleotides read TGTGCCAGCAGCCCCGTGGGGAGAAACACTGAAGCTTTCTTT.

This chain links TRBV6-1 with TRBJ1-2; 10 bases map to TRBD1. Germline assignment: CDR1 MNHNS and CDR2 SASEGT. V shed 6 bases, J shed 1 base, and the junction held 5 bases outside the gene matches. There are 15 residues in the CDR3. The CDR3 protein is CASRGQGPFNYGYTF. Here the CDR3 DNA reads TGTGCCAGCAGGGGACAGGGGCCCTTTAACTATGGCTACACCTTC.

This sequence joins TRBV5-8 and TRBJ2-7; TRBD2 agrees at 12 bases. The CDR3 runs to 18 residues. With V trimmed by 4 bases and J by 3 bases, 14 bases remained unmatched. The germline gives CDR1 SGHTS, CDR2 YDEGEE. The DNA of the CDR3 is TGTGCCAGCAGCACCCCACGGACTAGCGGGACTCGACTCTACGAGCAGTACTTC. It encodes CASSTPRTSGTRLYEQYF.

The rearrangement links TRBV7-8 to TRBJ2-3; 8 bases fit TRBD1. V lost 8 bases to trimming and J lost 0 bases; unmatched junction nucleotides: 7. This CDR3 has 15 residues. Looked up from germline, CDR1 is SGHVS and CDR2 is FQNEAQ. CDR3 DNA: TGTGCCAGCTCCAGGACAGGGCTTAGCACAGATACGCAGTATTTT. Protein sequence: CASSRTGLSTDTQYF.

This sequence joins TRBV2 and TRBJ1-1, with 10 bases lining up with TRBD1. Losses at the gene ends were 7 bases for V and 1 base for J; bases not matched to a gene: 9. The CDR3 consists of 16 residues. Germline V gene lookup returns CDR1 SNHLY and CDR2 FYNNEI. CDR3 bases: TGTGCCAGCACCGCCGGGACAGGGGCCTGGAACACTGAAGCTTTCTTT. This translates into CASTAGTGAWNTEAFF. The full variable domain, with the rest looked up from reference TRBV2 and TRBJ1-1, is EPEVTQTPSHQVTQMGQEVILRCVPISNHLYFYWYRQILGQKVEFLVSFYNNEISEKSEIFDDQFSVERPDGSNFTLKIRSTKLEDSAMYFCASTAGTGAWNTEAFFGQGTRLTVV.

The CDR3 region is CASSPDRGGTDTGELFF. The CDR3 bases are TGTGCCAGCAGTCCTGACAGGGGGGGGACGGACACCGGGGAGCTGTTTTTT. The V gene is TRBV28, the J gene TRBJ2-2; TRBD1 matches 9 bases. The V gene's germline CDR1 is MDHEN and CDR2 SYDVKM. The V and J ends lost 5 bases and 3 bases, in that order; junction bases with no gene match: 10. This CDR3 region has 17 residues. The whole variable domain, remainder taken from reference TRBV28 and TRBJ2-2, is DVKVTQSSRYLVKRTGEKVFLECVQDMDHENMFWYRQDPGLGLRLIYFSYDVKMKEKGDIPEGYSVSREKKERFSLILESASTNQTSMYLCASSPDRGGTDTGELFFGEGSRLTVL.

This chain joins TRBV7-6 and TRBJ2-1, with D tentatively TRBD2 (5 bases). Trimming removed 6 bases at V and 6 bases at J, with 15 bases between. This CDR3 spans 14 amino acids. In germline, CDR1 is SGHVS, CDR2 FNYEAQ. The CDR3 here is CASSPMEVINEQFF. Here the CDR3 DNA reads TGTGCCAGCAGTCCCATGGAGGTTATCAATGAGCAGTTCTTC. Combining the CDR3 with reference TRBV7-6 and TRBJ2-1 gives the whole variable domain GAGVSQSPRYKVTKRGQDVALRCDPISGHVSLYWYRQALGQGPEFLTYFNYEAQQDKSGLPNDRFSAERPEGSISTLTIQRTEQRDSAMYRCASSPMEVINEQFFGPGTRLTVL.

The CDR3 DNA follows: TGCGCCAGCAGCCACCCTGGACTAGCGGGGTTCCATGAGCAGTTCTTC. Residues: CASSHPGLAGFHEQFF. V and J are TRBV4-3 and TRBJ2-1; TRBD2 agrees at 12 bases. The germline gives CDR1 LGHNA, CDR2 YSLEER. Trimming at V came to 3 bases and at J to 8 bases, leaving 8 bases not matched to a gene. CDR3 length: 16 residues.

This chain connects TRBV7-9 to TRBJ2-7, with 9 bases fitting TRBD1. Germline-derived CDR1 and CDR2 are SEHNR and FQNEAQ (reference sequence). With 5 bases clipped from V and 3 bases from J, the junction kept 5 bases outside the gene matches. The CDR3 runs 14 residues. In DNA, the CDR3 is TGTGCCAGCAGCCGACAGGGGGTTGACTACGAGCAGTACTTC. It encodes CASSRQGVDYEQYF.

The gene calls are TRBV10-3 and TRBJ2-7; 8 positions match TRBD1. The CDR3 consists of 13 residues. Germline CDR1 is ENHRY and CDR2 is SYGVKD. Losses at the gene ends were 5 bases for V and 5 bases for J; bases not matched to a gene: 5. The CDR3 here is CAISSDRGHEQYF. CDR3 DNA: TGTGCCATCAGTTCCGACAGGGGCCACGAGCAGTACTTC.